This entry concerns a single T cell receptor (beta chain). The data derive from a study of T cell changes during pregnancy in multiple sclerosis. Germline V CDR1 and CDR2: SNHLY, FYNNEI. Trimming took off 8 bases at V and 6 bases at J, with 16 bases between the two ends. The CDR3 has 13 amino acids. Some clones are missing from TCRdb's copy, which holds only in-frame ones; the method was immunoSEQ multiplex PCR. The repertoire holds roughly 40,000 clones, with about 89% as singletons. The TCR sequence derives from a female donor with multiple sclerosis, enrolled in a pregnancy study. The chain has TRBV2 and TRBJ1-2, with unresolved D. This specimen was CD4+ T cells from peripheral blood mononuclear cells, taken before pregnancy. The chain's CDR3 is CASHARRANGYTF. As DNA, the CDR3 is TGTGCCAGCCACGCTAGGAGGGCAAATGGCTACACCTTC.